The 25 T cell receptor beta chains below were found in one sample sequenced in a study of PD-1 blockade in classical Hodgkin lymphoma. All patients relapsed after autologous stem cell transplantation, and brentuximab vedotin exposure varied. The repertoire was sequenced with immunoSEQ multiplex PCR; TCRdb's copy has only in-frame clones and lacks some. The repertoire consists of around 28,000 clones, with less than 85% occurring once and the leading ten covering about 20%. This specimen consisted of peripheral blood mononuclear cells (PBMCs), obtained before the second cycle of nivolumab. All receptors derive from a human donor with classical Hodgkin lymphoma.

The V call is TRBV19, the J call TRBJ2-7, with D perhaps matching TRBD2 (5 bases). Germline V gives CDR1 LNHDA, CDR2 SQIVND (reference sequence). The germline V and J ends were trimmed by 5 bases and 2 bases, with 10 bases remaining between them. CDR3 length: 13 amino acids. CDR3 amino acids: CASSPGIAYEQYV. The CDR3 DNA reads as TGTGCCAGTAGTCCGGGGATCGCCTACGAGCAGTACGTC.

V and J are TRBV5-6 and TRBJ1-1, with a weak D call TRBD1 (6 bases). V was trimmed by 5 bases and J by 3 bases, leaving 17 bases between them. The germline V gene encodes CDR1 SGHDT and CDR2 YYEEEE. The CDR3 extends over 15 amino acids. The CDR3 protein is CASRSSGGADTEAFF. CDR3 bases: TGTGCCAGCAGATCCTCCGGGGGCGCGGACACTGAAGCTTTCTTT.

Details on this clone: Germline and junction disagree at one end, which may indicate a read error. This chain joins TRBV4-1 and TRBJ2-5; TRBD1 matches at 9 bases. Germline V gives CDR1 MGHRA, CDR2 YSYEKL. The CDR3 has 14 residues. For the CDR3, the DNA is TGCGCCAGCAGCCAAGATCCGGGACAGGGTATGAAGGACTTC. Encoded protein: CASSQDPGQGMKDF.

The chain employs TRBV5-4 and TRBJ2-7, with 9 bases identical to TRBD1. CDR1 is SGHNT, CDR2 YYREEE, per germline (reference sequence). V dropped 4 bases and J dropped 2; count of bases not matched to a gene: 7. This CDR3 comprises 15 residues. The CDR3 loop reads CASSPPGQGTYEQYF. CDR3 DNA: TGTGCCAGCAGCCCCCCGGGACAGGGTACCTACGAGCAGTACTTC.

The chain employs TRBV5-1 and TRBJ2-2; possible D gene TRBD1, 5 bases. The V end was cut by 0 bases, the J end by 1 base, with 10 bases between. Germline V gives CDR1 SGHRS, CDR2 YFSETQ. The CDR3 runs to 16 residues. Written as DNA, the CDR3 is TGCGCCAGCAGCTTGGGAGTAGACAGGAACACCGGGGAGCTGTTTTTT. It is translated as CASSLGVDRNTGELFF.

The chain recombines TRBV9 with TRBJ2-3, with D maybe TRBD1 (5 bases). Germline V gives CDR1 SGDLS, CDR2 YYNGEE. Trimming cost V 3 bases and J 1 base, with 15 bases left between them. CDR3 length equals 16 residues. For the CDR3, the DNA is TGTGCCAGCAGCGAAACAGGAGTAGGGGGCACAGATACGCAGTATTTT. This gives the protein CASSETGVGGTDTQYF.

This sequence joins TRBV6-4 and TRBJ2-3; the D gene is possibly TRBD2 (6 bases). CDR3 size: 14 residues. With 4 bases removed from V and 4 bases from J, the gap between germline ends came to 12 bases. Germline CDR1 MRHNA, CDR2 SNTAGT. CDR3 sequence: CASSARGEADTQYF. CDR3 nucleotide sequence: TGTGCCAGCAGTGCCCGCGGGGAAGCAGATACGCAGTATTTT.

DNA of the CDR3: TGTGCCAGCAGCCTTGACAGGCAAGGCAATGAGCAGTTCTTC. This gives the protein CASSLDRQGNEQFF. The V call is TRBV11-3, the J call TRBJ2-1; D possibly corresponds to TRBD1 (6 bases). Germline V CDR1 and CDR2: SGHNT, YENEEA. The CDR3 runs to 14 residues. Between the trimmed V and J ends, which lost 5 bases and 6 bases, there was a span of 14 bases.

This clone showed up just a few times. The V call is TRBV9, the J call TRBJ1-1, with TRBD1 matching 12 bases. With 4 bases clipped from V and 1 base from J, the junction kept 5 bases outside the gene matches. The CDR3 spans 16 residues. CDR1 and CDR2 from the germline V gene are SGDLS and YYNGEE. In nucleotides, the CDR3 is TGTGCCAGCAGCTCAGGGACAGGGGGCTCGAACACTGAAGCTTTCTTT. Its translation is CASSSGTGGSNTEAFF.

The V gene is TRBV7-2, the J gene TRBJ1-2; D is uncertain. The CDR3 extends over 13 amino acids. From germline, CDR1 is SGHTA and CDR2 FQGNSA. Trimming took off 3 bases at V and 13 bases at J, with 18 bases between the two ends. The CDR3: CASSFGSTARPTF. The CDR3 nucleotides read TGTGCCAGCAGCTTCGGTTCAACTGCGCGTCCCACCTTC.

The rearrangement uses TRBV5-4 and TRBJ2-1; perhaps TRBD2 as D (6 bases). V shed 0 bases and J shed 5 bases, with 12 bases lying between them. There are 15 residues in the CDR3. Germline CDR1 SGHNT, CDR2 YYREEE (reference sequence). The CDR3 bases are TGTGCCAGCAGCTTGGATGGAGGGTCCCACAATGAGCAGTTCTTC. It specifies CASSLDGGSHNEQFF.

The chain carries TRBV10-3 and TRBJ1-5; D perhaps matches TRBD1 (5 bases). V was cut by 10 bases and J by 2 bases, with 18 bases left in between. CDR1 and CDR2 (germline): ENHRY, SYGVKD. The CDR3 is made up of 15 amino acids. The CDR3 DNA reads TGTGCCACCGCGTGGGGGGACTGGGGCAATCAGCCCCAGCATTTT. Its translation: CATAWGDWGNQPQHF.

The V call is TRBV4-3, the J call TRBJ2-3; 8 bases align to TRBD1. Germline trimming cut 2 bases from V and 1 base from J; bases unmatched to any gene: 5. The CDR3 is 16 amino acids. From germline, CDR1 is LGHNA and CDR2 YSLEER. The CDR3 reads CASSQSPRGRTDTQYF. The CDR3 DNA follows: TGCGCCAGCAGCCAATCTCCCAGGGGGCGCACAGATACGCAGTATTTT.

V gene TRBV5-1 combines with J gene TRBJ2-1; 12 bases are shared with TRBD2. The CDR3 is 18 residues long. Germline V gene data show CDR1 as SGHRS and CDR2 as YFSETQ. V was pared by 4 bases and J by 4 bases, with 12 bases of the junction left unmatched. For the CDR3, the DNA is TGCGCCAGCAGCGGCGCGGAGACTAGCGGGGGACCTTACAATGAGCAGTTCTTC. This sequence encodes CASSGAETSGGPYNEQFF.

This sequence joins TRBV7-9 and TRBJ2-2, with 7 bases matching TRBD2. This CDR3 has 14 amino acids. Germline loops: CDR1 SEHNR, CDR2 FQNEAQ (reference sequence). V lost 5 bases to trimming and J lost 4 bases; unmatched junction nucleotides: 4. Here the CDR3 reads CASSRGTTTGELFF. CDR3 DNA sequence: TGTGCCAGCAGCCGAGGGACTACCACCGGGGAGCTGTTTTTT.

This rearrangement joins TRBV4-2 to TRBJ2-6, with 7 positions matching TRBD1. Germline trimming cut 2 bases from V and 0 bases from J; bases unmatched to any gene: 7. CDR3 size: 18 residues. Germline V gene data show CDR1 as LGHNA and CDR2 as YNFKEQ. In DNA, the CDR3 is TGTGCCAGCAGCCAACCGGGGACAGTCATCTCTGGGGCCAACGTCCTGACTTTC. Amino acid sequence: CASSQPGTVISGANVLTF.

The CDR3 sequence is CATRGGGTDTQYF. The CDR3 bases are TGTGCCACCCGGGGTGGGGGCACAGATACGCAGTATTTT. The gene calls are TRBV7-9 and TRBJ2-3; tentative D call: TRBD2 (5 bases). The V gene lost 10 bases and the J gene lost 1 base, with 12 bases spanning the gap. The CDR3 extends over 13 amino acids. Germline V gene lookup returns CDR1 SEHNR and CDR2 FQNEAQ (reference sequence).

This chain uses TRBV29-1 with TRBJ2-5, with D possibly matching TRBD2 (5 bases). Trimming removed 2 bases at V and 4 bases at J, with 14 bases between. Germline CDR1 is SQVTM and CDR2 is ANQGSEA. The CDR3 runs 14 residues. The CDR3 loop is CSVEKVVGRETQYF. The CDR3, as DNA: TGCAGCGTTGAAAAGGTGGTAGGGAGAGAGACCCAGTACTTC.

This chain uses TRBV7-9 with TRBJ2-1, with 10 positions matching TRBD2. V was pared by 5 bases and J by 7 bases, with 14 bases of the junction left unmatched. Germline lookup yields CDR1 SEHNR and CDR2 FQNEAQ (reference sequence). The CDR3 has 17 amino acids. CDR3 nucleotides: TGTGCCAGCAGCCGTGGGCTAAAGCGGGAGGGCCTGAATGAGCAGTTCTTC. It yields the protein CASSRGLKREGLNEQFF.

This chain links TRBV4-2 with TRBJ2-7; 8 bases fit TRBD1. The trim removed 5 bases at V and 4 bases at J, leaving 4 bases unmatched. The CDR3 has 13 residues. The germline V gene has CDR1 LGHNA and CDR2 YNFKEQ. For the CDR3, the DNA is TGTGCCAGCAGCAAGGACAGGGTGTACGAGCAGTACTTC. Amino acid sequence: CASSKDRVYEQYF.

This chain uses TRBV11-2 with TRBJ2-1; D is uncertain. Per germline, CDR1 SGHAT and CDR2 FQNNGV. The CDR3 covers 15 residues. Trimming took off 5 bases at V and 4 bases at J, with 15 bases between the two ends. The CDR3 DNA follows: TGTGCCAGCAGCCACCCTGGGGTATTTTACAATGAGCAGTTCTTC. It encodes CASSHPGVFYNEQFF.

As regards this clone: Within the sample, other DNA sequences also encode this same CDR3. The chain joins TRBV7-8 to TRBJ2-7, with D unresolved. The germline V gene encodes CDR1 SGHVS and CDR2 FQNEAQ. V was cut by 4 bases and J by 4 bases, with 8 bases left in between. CDR3 length equals 12 residues. CDR3 loop: CASSYGEYEQYF. The CDR3 bases are TGTGCCAGCAGCTACGGTGAATACGAGCAGTACTTC.

The V call is TRBV4-1, the J call TRBJ1-2, with D tentatively TRBD1 (5 bases). Germline CDR1 and CDR2: MGHRA and YSYEKL. The CDR3 is 15 residues long. V was cut by 1 base and J by 2 bases, with 11 bases left in between. CDR3 region: CASSQVSDINYGYTF. The CDR3 DNA reads TGCGCCAGCAGCCAAGTTTCGGACATAAACTATGGCTACACCTTC.

This chain links TRBV7-2 with TRBJ2-7; D is uncertain. V was cut by 0 bases and J by 1 base, with 7 bases left in between. This CDR3 is 14 amino acids long. Germline CDR1 is SGHTA and CDR2 is FQGNSA. CDR3 sequence (DNA): TGTGCCAGCAGCTTAGCTGGGATTTCCTACGAGCAGTACGTC. Translation gives CASSLAGISYEQYV.

The rearrangement joins TRBV11-2 to TRBJ2-7; 7 nucleotides match TRBD1. The CDR3 has 15 residues. V was pared by 7 bases and J by 4 bases, with 13 bases of the junction left unmatched. Germline V CDR1 and CDR2: SGHAT, FQNNGV. The CDR3 sequence is CASTKYRGQSYEQYF. The CDR3 bases are TGTGCCAGCACCAAATATCGGGGACAGAGTTACGAGCAGTACTTC.